Each of the 21 T cell receptor beta chains below was sequenced from the same sample in a study of post-analysis software for immune sequencing data. The TCR beta cDNA libraries carried unique molecular identifiers. TCRdb analysed the PCR reads with MiXCR anew, one entry per CDR3 protein. The sample has 150,000 or so distinct CDR3 sequences, under 40% seen once. This specimen consisted of blood, obtained after autologous hematopoietic stem cell transplantation. These TCRs come from a girl between 10 and 17 years old with multiple sclerosis.

This sequence joins TRBV19 and TRBJ2-6, with 8 nucleotides matching TRBD1. CDR1 and CDR2 from the germline V gene are LNHDA and SQIVND (reference sequence). This CDR3 is built from 17 residues. V lost 4 bases to trimming and J lost 0 bases; unmatched junction nucleotides: 5. In DNA form, the CDR3 reads TGTGCCAGTAGTACGACAGGGGTAAGCTCTGGGGCCAACGTCCTGACTTTC. Amino acids: CASSTTGVSSGANVLTF.

This clonotype was counted a few times. The rearrangement uses TRBV29-1 and TRBJ2-7; 10 nucleotides line up with TRBD2. V lost 3 bases and J lost 2; bases outside the gene matches: 10. Per germline, CDR1 SQVTM and CDR2 ANQGSEA. This CDR3 is built from 16 residues. The CDR3 sequence: CSVEGRSGTSAYEQYF. Here the CDR3 DNA reads TGCAGCGTTGAGGGGCGATCCGGGACTAGCGCCTACGAGCAGTACTTC.

This clonotype was observed a few times. This sequence joins TRBV2 and TRBJ1-1; D gene ambiguous. This CDR3 has 13 residues. Germline-derived CDR1 and CDR2 are SNHLY and FYNNEI. V was clipped by 8 bases and J by 5 bases, with 15 bases between them. CDR3 nucleotides: TGTGCCAGCGTCTCCCTAGAGCAAACTGAAGCTTTCTTT. Its protein is CASVSLEQTEAFF.

There are a few counts of this clonotype. The chain is built from TRBV6-6 and TRBJ2-7; 7 bases align to TRBD1. The V gene's germline CDR1 is MNHNY and CDR2 SVGAGI (reference sequence). The CDR3 is made up of 12 amino acids. Trimming cost V 7 bases and J 5 bases; bases outside gene matches: 5. The CDR3 nucleotides are TGTGCCAGCACCATCCAGGGGGACGAGCAGTACTTC. Translated, it gives CASTIQGDEQYF.

This rearrangement joins TRBV6-6 to TRBJ1-2; 9 bases align to TRBD1. V lost 2 bases, J lost 6 bases, and 13 bases stayed unmatched. CDR3 length: 17 residues. Germline V gives CDR1 MNHNY, CDR2 SVGAGI (reference sequence). The CDR3: CASSYLSLGQGMDGYTF. The DNA of the CDR3 is TGTGCCAGCAGTTACCTCTCCTTGGGACAGGGTATGGATGGCTACACCTTC.

This chain joins TRBV6-5 and TRBJ1-6; D unresolved. Germline V gene data show CDR1 as MNHEY and CDR2 as SVGAGI. The CDR3 is 13 amino acids. Deletions cut 0 bases from V and 9 bases from J, with 6 bases between. The CDR3 sequence is CASSYSRGSPLHF. The CDR3 nucleotides are TGTGCCAGCAGTTACTCGAGAGGTTCACCCCTCCACTTT.

The J gene is TRBJ2-2, the V gene TRBV7-9, with D uncertain. V was trimmed by 4 bases and J by 7 bases, leaving 4 bases between them. The CDR3 has 11 residues. Germline values: CDR1 SEHNR, CDR2 FQNEAQ (reference sequence). The CDR3 protein is CASSSSGELFF. In DNA form, the CDR3 reads TGTGCCAGCAGCTCAAGCGGGGAGCTGTTTTTT.

This clonotype appeared many times. The V call is TRBV29-1, the J call TRBJ1-2; perhaps TRBD1 as D (6 bases). CDR3 length: 14 amino acids. Trimming stripped 7 bases from V and 0 bases from J, with 15 bases between. Germline values: CDR1 SQVTM, CDR2 ANQGSEA. CDR3: CSATLTGANYGYTF. DNA for the CDR3: TGCAGCGCGACCCTGACAGGAGCTAACTATGGCTACACCTTC. Using reference TRBV29-1 and TRBJ1-2 for the parts outside the CDR3, the full variable domain is SAVISQKPSRDICQRGTSLTIQCQVDSQVTMMFWYRQQPGQSLTLIATANQGSEATYESGFVIDKFPISRPNLTFSTLTVSNMSPEDSSIYLCSATLTGANYGYTFGSGTRLTVV.

This chain links TRBV5-1 with TRBJ2-1; 8 positions match TRBD1. This CDR3 has 16 residues. Trimming at V came to 2 bases and at J to 4 bases, leaving 8 bases not matched to a gene. CDR1 SGHRS and CDR2 YFSETQ come from the germline V gene. Written as DNA, the CDR3 is TGCGCCAGCAGCTTCTTCGGCAGGGGGCCATACAATGAGCAGTTCTTC. Residues: CASSFFGRGPYNEQFF.

This chain joins TRBV29-1 and TRBJ2-1, with D possibly TRBD2 on 6 matching bases. V lost 4 bases and J 7 bases, leaving 14 bases between the germline ends. There are 13 residues in the CDR3. Germline CDR1 is SQVTM and CDR2 is ANQGSEA. CDR3 DNA: TGCAGCGTTGTTGGACGGGAGAGGAATGAGCAGTTCTTC. Translated, it gives CSVVGRERNEQFF.

This clonotype was counted ten times or more. This chain links TRBV12-3 or TRBV12-4 with TRBJ2-3; TRBD2 is a possible D gene (5 bases). The V end was cut by 1 base, the J end by 3 bases, with 8 bases between. This CDR3 contains 14 residues. The DNA of the CDR3 is TGTGCCAGCAGTTTAGGTGGGAGTACAGATACGCAGTATTTT. It translates to CASSLGGSTDTQYF.

This clonotype was counted only a few times. The chain uses TRBV5-4 and TRBJ2-3; D not resolved. Trimming cost V 0 bases and J 2 bases, with 7 bases left between them. Germline V lookup: CDR1 SGHNT, CDR2 YYREEE (reference sequence). This CDR3 is 14 amino acids long. The CDR3 is CASSLGPHTDTQYF. Here the CDR3 DNA reads TGTGCCAGCAGCTTGGGTCCCCACACAGATACGCAGTATTTT.

The chain couples TRBV7-2 to TRBJ2-1, with TRBD2 matching 13 bases. The CDR3 consists of 16 residues. J gave up 8 bases and V 4 bases, and 8 bases lay outside the gene matches. The V gene's germline CDR1 is SGHTA and CDR2 FQGNSA. The CDR3 sequence: CASSWRTSGRFDEQFF. In nucleotides, the CDR3 is TGTGCCAGCAGCTGGAGGACTAGCGGGAGATTCGATGAGCAGTTCTTC.

Only a few counts were recorded for this clonotype. The V and J genes are TRBV28 and TRBJ2-1, with 12 bases aligning to TRBD2. The CDR3 totals 15 residues. Germline CDR1 and CDR2: MDHEN and SYDVKM. With 6 bases clipped from V and 6 bases from J, the junction kept 6 bases outside the gene matches. The CDR3 sequence is CASSLAGGLGNEQFF. CDR3 bases: TGTGCCAGCAGCCTAGCGGGAGGGCTGGGCAATGAGCAGTTCTTC.

This clonotype appeared many times. CDR3 residues: CASSFSRSYNEQFF. Here the CDR3 DNA reads TGTGCCAGCAGTTTTTCACGGTCCTACAATGAGCAGTTCTTC. V is TRBV12-3 or TRBV12-4 and J is TRBJ2-1, with D unresolved. Deletions cut 3 bases from V and 1 base from J, with 7 bases between. The CDR3 extends over 14 amino acids.

This sequence joins TRBV4-1 and TRBJ2-7; weak D call: TRBD2 (6 bases). The V end lost 0 bases, the J end lost 3 bases, and 15 bases lay between the germline ends. The CDR3 extends over 16 amino acids. Germline V CDR1 and CDR2: MGHRA, YSYEKL. The CDR3, as DNA: TGCGCCAGCAGCCAAGACCCTAGCGCGGGTATCTACGAGCAGTACTTC. Its protein is CASSQDPSAGIYEQYF.

This clonotype turned up a few times. The chain couples TRBV20-1 to TRBJ2-3; TRBD2 agrees at 11 bases. Looked up from germline, CDR1 is DFQATT and CDR2 is SNEGSKA (reference sequence). V was clipped by 3 bases and J by 5 bases; unmatched bases: 4. This CDR3 contains 14 residues. The CDR3 here is CSARASGRRDTQYF. CDR3 DNA sequence: TGCAGTGCTAGGGCTAGCGGGAGGAGAGATACGCAGTATTTT.

This clonotype was observed a handful of times. This chain joins TRBV5-1 and TRBJ2-2; unclear D gene. This CDR3 spans 13 amino acids. Trimming pared 4 bases from V and 4 bases from J, leaving 8 bases between. Germline CDR1 is SGHRS and CDR2 is YFSETQ. The CDR3 DNA reads TGCGCCAGCAGCCCCTCGGGCACCGGGGAGCTGTTTTTT. Its protein product is CASSPSGTGELFF.

The CDR3 loop is CASSQEWGDTQYF. CDR3 DNA: TGTGCCAGCAGCCAAGAATGGGGTGATACGCAGTATTTT. V gene TRBV3-1 combines with J gene TRBJ2-3; the D is unclear. Germline V gives CDR1 LGHDT, CDR2 YNNKEL (reference sequence). The CDR3 is 13 amino acids. V gave up 0 bases and J gave up 6 bases, with 7 bases separating them.

This clonotype has only a few counts. V gene TRBV6-5 combines with J gene TRBJ1-1; D call uncertain. There are 15 residues in the CDR3. Germline CDR1 is MNHEY and CDR2 is SVGAGI. V shed 5 bases and J shed 11 bases, with 24 bases lying between them. The CDR3: CASSRRTKDGPGAFF. The CDR3 DNA follows: TGTGCCAGCAGTCGCCGAACGAAAGACGGCCCGGGGGCTTTCTTT.

This clonotype turned up a few times. The gene calls are TRBV9 and TRBJ2-1, with 9 positions matching TRBD2. The CDR3 has 15 amino acids. The V segment lost 4 bases and the J segment 7 bases; nucleotides outside the gene matches: 9. Germline assignment: CDR1 SGDLS and CDR2 YYNGEE. The CDR3 is CASSPTGSGRNEQFF. CDR3 DNA: TGTGCCAGCAGCCCGACGGGTAGCGGGAGAAATGAGCAGTTCTTC.